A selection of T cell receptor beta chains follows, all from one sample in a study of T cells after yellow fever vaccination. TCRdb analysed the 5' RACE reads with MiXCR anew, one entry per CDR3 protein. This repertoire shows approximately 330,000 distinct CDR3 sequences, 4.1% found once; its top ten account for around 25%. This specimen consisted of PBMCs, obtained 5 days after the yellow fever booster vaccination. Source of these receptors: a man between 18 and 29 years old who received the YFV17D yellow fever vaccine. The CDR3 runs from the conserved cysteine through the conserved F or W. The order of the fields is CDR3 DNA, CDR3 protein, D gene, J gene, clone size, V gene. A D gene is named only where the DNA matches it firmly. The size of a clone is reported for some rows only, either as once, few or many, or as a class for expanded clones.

cdr3_nt: TGTGCCAGCAGCACGACCCAGGGGATTCATGAGCAGTTCTTC
cdr3_aa: CASSTTQGIHEQFF
d_call: -
j_call: TRBJ2-1
clone_size: many
v_call: TRBV7-2

cdr3_nt: TGCGCCAGCAGCGAGACAGGGTCCTACGAGCAGTACTTC
cdr3_aa: CASSETGSYEQYF
d_call: TRBD1
j_call: TRBJ2-7
clone_size: few
v_call: TRBV10-1

cdr3_nt: TGTGCCAGCAGCTTGGTTTTGGGCACAGATACGCAGTATTTT
cdr3_aa: CASSLVLGTDTQYF
d_call: -
j_call: TRBJ2-3
clone_size: -
v_call: TRBV5-4

cdr3_nt: TGCGCCAGCAGCCAAATTGGACAGGCGCTCGAGCAGTACTTC
cdr3_aa: CASSQIGQALEQYF
d_call: TRBD1
j_call: TRBJ2-7
clone_size: many
v_call: TRBV4-1

cdr3_nt: TGCGCCAGCAGCTTGGCTCCTCTCAAACCCCAGCATTTT
cdr3_aa: CASSLAPLKPQHF
d_call: -
j_call: TRBJ1-5
clone_size: -
v_call: TRBV5-1

cdr3_nt: TGCGCCAGCAGCCAAGAGTCAGGGCAGGGAGGACAGCCCCAGCATTTT
cdr3_aa: CASSQESGQGGQPQHF
d_call: -
j_call: TRBJ1-5
clone_size: many
v_call: TRBV4-3

cdr3_nt: TGTGCCAGCAGCGTAGAAGTACTAGGAGCTGAGCAGTTCTTC
cdr3_aa: CASSVEVLGAEQFF
d_call: -
j_call: TRBJ2-1
clone_size: -
v_call: TRBV9

cdr3_nt: TGTGCCAGCAGCTGGGACCTTTATTCACCCCTCCACTTT
cdr3_aa: CASSWDLYSPLHF
d_call: -
j_call: TRBJ1-6
clone_size: few
v_call: TRBV7-2

cdr3_nt: TGCAGTGCTAGAGGACAGGGGGGAGGTTCACCCCTCCACTTT
cdr3_aa: CSARGQGGGSPLHF
d_call: TRBD1
j_call: TRBJ1-6
clone_size: -
v_call: TRBV20-1

cdr3_nt: TGCGCCAGCAGCTTGGAGGGGGTTGACACTGAAGCTTTCTTT
cdr3_aa: CASSLEGVDTEAFF
d_call: -
j_call: TRBJ1-1
clone_size: -
v_call: TRBV5-1

cdr3_nt: TGTGCCAGCAGCCCCGGGTGGTTCGTGGATGAGCAGTTCTTC
cdr3_aa: CASSPGWFVDEQFF
d_call: -
j_call: TRBJ2-1
clone_size: many
v_call: TRBV5-5

cdr3_nt: TGTGCCAGCAGTCGCAACTCAGGGTCCCCCCAGTTCTTC
cdr3_aa: CASSRNSGSPQFF
d_call: -
j_call: TRBJ2-1
clone_size: few
v_call: TRBV12-3/TRBV12-4

cdr3_nt: TGCAGCGTTCCTGACAGGGGGCGTGAAGCTTTCTTT
cdr3_aa: CSVPDRGREAFF
d_call: TRBD1
j_call: TRBJ1-1
clone_size: -
v_call: TRBV29-1

cdr3_nt: TGTGCCAGTACTAGCACCCGCACAGATACGCAGTATTTT
cdr3_aa: CASTSTRTDTQYF
d_call: -
j_call: TRBJ2-3
clone_size: few
v_call: TRBV19

cdr3_nt: TGTGCCAGCAGTTATCGGGGACTCAAAAGGACGGAGCCCCAGCATTTT
cdr3_aa: CASSYRGLKRTEPQHF
d_call: -
j_call: TRBJ1-5
clone_size: -
v_call: TRBV6-2/TRBV6-3

cdr3_nt: TGCAGTGCTAGGGGGGGAGGGGTTATCGGAAAACTGTTTTTT
cdr3_aa: CSARGGGVIGKLFF
d_call: -
j_call: TRBJ1-4
clone_size: -
v_call: TRBV20-1

cdr3_nt: TGTGCCAGCAGTCCCGGGGCATCGGTCAACTATGGCTACACCTTC
cdr3_aa: CASSPGASVNYGYTF
d_call: -
j_call: TRBJ1-2
clone_size: few
v_call: TRBV28

cdr3_nt: TGTGCCAGCAGTCGGGGTTCGTGGCACCAGCATTTT
cdr3_aa: CASSRGSWHQHF
d_call: -
j_call: TRBJ1-5
clone_size: few
v_call: TRBV12-3/TRBV12-4

cdr3_nt: TGTGCCAGCTCACCACTGGCGGACAGGCGTAATGAAAAACTGTTTTTT
cdr3_aa: CASSPLADRRNEKLFF
d_call: TRBD1
j_call: TRBJ1-4
clone_size: many
v_call: TRBV18

cdr3_nt: TGCAGTGCGCAACTAGCGGGGGAGACCCAGTACTTC
cdr3_aa: CSAQLAGETQYF
d_call: TRBD2
j_call: TRBJ2-5
clone_size: few
v_call: TRBV20-1

cdr3_nt: TGCAGCGTGGGACGTTTGAACTATGGCTACACCTTC
cdr3_aa: CSVGRLNYGYTF
d_call: -
j_call: TRBJ1-2
clone_size: -
v_call: TRBV29-1

cdr3_nt: TGTGCCAGCAGTGGACAGGGGTTCTATGGCTACACCTTC
cdr3_aa: CASSGQGFYGYTF
d_call: TRBD1
j_call: TRBJ1-2
clone_size: few
v_call: TRBV12-3/TRBV12-4

cdr3_nt: TGTGCCAGCAGCTCAGGATCCCTCGGCGGGGAGCTGTTTTTT
cdr3_aa: CASSSGSLGGELFF
d_call: -
j_call: TRBJ2-2
clone_size: few
v_call: TRBV7-6

cdr3_nt: TGTGCCACCATGGGGGGCAGCCCCTACAATGAGCAGTTCTTC
cdr3_aa: CATMGGSPYNEQFF
d_call: -
j_call: TRBJ2-1
clone_size: few
v_call: TRBV24-1

cdr3_nt: TGCAGCGTTGGGGAACCGGGACCGGATGGCTACACCTTC
cdr3_aa: CSVGEPGPDGYTF
d_call: -
j_call: TRBJ1-2
clone_size: many
v_call: TRBV29-1

cdr3_nt: TGTGCCAGCAGCGCCCCTCCGGGCAAGGCTCCTAACTATGGCTACACCTTC
cdr3_aa: CASSAPPGKAPNYGYTF
d_call: -
j_call: TRBJ1-2
clone_size: -
v_call: TRBV9

cdr3_nt: TGTGCCAGCAGTTTTGGCGAGACAGGGTACGAGCAGTACTTC
cdr3_aa: CASSFGETGYEQYF
d_call: TRBD1
j_call: TRBJ2-7
clone_size: -
v_call: TRBV12-3/TRBV12-4

cdr3_nt: TGTGCCAGCAGCTTAGGACACCGATCCTGGGAGCAGTACTTC
cdr3_aa: CASSLGHRSWEQYF
d_call: -
j_call: TRBJ2-7
clone_size: many
v_call: TRBV5-5

cdr3_nt: TGTGCCAGCAGTGACGGACTCCAAGAGACCCAGTACTTC
cdr3_aa: CASSDGLQETQYF
d_call: -
j_call: TRBJ2-5
clone_size: many
v_call: TRBV25-1

cdr3_nt: TGTGCCAGCAGTTCCCTCTCCCTACAGGGAGGGACTGAAGCTTTCTTT
cdr3_aa: CASSSLSLQGGTEAFF
d_call: -
j_call: TRBJ1-1
clone_size: -
v_call: TRBV27

cdr3_nt: TGTGCCAGCAGTCTCGATAAAGGAACTAGAAATGAAAAACTGTTTTTT
cdr3_aa: CASSLDKGTRNEKLFF
d_call: -
j_call: TRBJ1-4
clone_size: -
v_call: TRBV12-3/TRBV12-4

cdr3_nt: TGTGCCAGCAGCCCCTCCAGCGGGGAAGATACGCAGTATTTT
cdr3_aa: CASSPSSGEDTQYF
d_call: TRBD2
j_call: TRBJ2-3
clone_size: few
v_call: TRBV7-9

cdr3_nt: TGTGCCAGCAGCCTTGAGCGGGGGGGGTTGAATGAGCAGTTCTTC
cdr3_aa: CASSLERGGLNEQFF
d_call: TRBD2
j_call: TRBJ2-1
clone_size: -
v_call: TRBV5-4

cdr3_nt: TGCGCCAGCAGCCAAGAGCCCCACGTGGTCGGGGAGCTGTTTTTT
cdr3_aa: CASSQEPHVVGELFF
d_call: -
j_call: TRBJ2-2
clone_size: few
v_call: TRBV4-1

cdr3_nt: TGTGCCAGCAGCTTGGCCGGGACACCCTACGAGCAGTACTTC
cdr3_aa: CASSLAGTPYEQYF
d_call: -
j_call: TRBJ2-7
clone_size: many
v_call: TRBV5-5

cdr3_nt: TGTGCCAGCTCCCCTCGGCTAGCGGGGGGGACCGGGGAGCTGTTTTTT
cdr3_aa: CASSPRLAGGTGELFF
d_call: TRBD2
j_call: TRBJ2-2
clone_size: many
v_call: TRBV12-3/TRBV12-4

cdr3_nt: TGTGCCAGCAGCCAAGGGCGATACAATGAGCAGTTCTTC
cdr3_aa: CASSQGRYNEQFF
d_call: -
j_call: TRBJ2-1
clone_size: many
v_call: TRBV14

cdr3_nt: TGTGCCAGCAGTTTTGGTGGCCCTCTCGAGCAGTACTTC
cdr3_aa: CASSFGGPLEQYF
d_call: -
j_call: TRBJ2-7
clone_size: few
v_call: TRBV12-3/TRBV12-4

cdr3_nt: TGTGCCAGCACCCCAGGGCTTGGGAACTATGGCTACACCTTC
cdr3_aa: CASTPGLGNYGYTF
d_call: -
j_call: TRBJ1-2
clone_size: few
v_call: TRBV5-5

cdr3_nt: TGTGCCATCAGTGAGATTGGAGGGGTAGCAGATACGCAGTATTTT
cdr3_aa: CAISEIGGVADTQYF
d_call: -
j_call: TRBJ2-3
clone_size: few
v_call: TRBV10-3

cdr3_nt: TGTGCCAGCTCACCCTTGATAACGGACCCGGAGGGAAACACCATATATTTT
cdr3_aa: CASSPLITDPEGNTIYF
d_call: -
j_call: TRBJ1-3
clone_size: -
v_call: TRBV18

cdr3_nt: TGTGCCATCAGACCGGGACAGGGATTGACCGGGGAGCTGTTTTTT
cdr3_aa: CAIRPGQGLTGELFF
d_call: TRBD1
j_call: TRBJ2-2
clone_size: few
v_call: TRBV10-3